This T cell receptor (beta chain) stems from a study of cytotoxic CD8 clonotypes in ibrutinib-treated CLL. Study-level information: Enrolment comprised about 10 relapsed/refractory and about 16 treatment-naive patients; 17 to 18 were IGHV unmutated. Once treatment had gone on for a median of around eleven months, range 6 to 36, response samples were drawn. The study recorded mean values of almost 260,000 productive templates and 94,082 productive rearrangements per sample.

Using immunoSEQ multiplex PCR, the repertoire was profiled, and TCRdb retains in-frame clones only, with some absent. The sample records roughly 180,000 clones, 84% being singletons. General study results and limits: Treatment saw public clonotypes, which were uncommon, either contract or stay stable.

Comments on this clone: As yet, its antigen is unknown.

The TCR sequence derives from a human donor with chronic lymphocytic leukemia. The sample consisted of PBMCs, taken after 24 months of ibrutinib treatment.

CDR3 bases: TGCGCCAGCAGCGGAACAGGAGGCATGGACACCATATATTTT. Protein product: CASSGTGGMDTIYF. The V gene is TRBV5-1, the J gene TRBJ1-3, with D possibly being TRBD1 (5 bases). The CDR3 is made up of 14 amino acids. V lost 4 bases to trimming and J lost 8 bases, with 16 bases between them. Germline V gives CDR1 SGHRS, CDR2 YFSETQ.